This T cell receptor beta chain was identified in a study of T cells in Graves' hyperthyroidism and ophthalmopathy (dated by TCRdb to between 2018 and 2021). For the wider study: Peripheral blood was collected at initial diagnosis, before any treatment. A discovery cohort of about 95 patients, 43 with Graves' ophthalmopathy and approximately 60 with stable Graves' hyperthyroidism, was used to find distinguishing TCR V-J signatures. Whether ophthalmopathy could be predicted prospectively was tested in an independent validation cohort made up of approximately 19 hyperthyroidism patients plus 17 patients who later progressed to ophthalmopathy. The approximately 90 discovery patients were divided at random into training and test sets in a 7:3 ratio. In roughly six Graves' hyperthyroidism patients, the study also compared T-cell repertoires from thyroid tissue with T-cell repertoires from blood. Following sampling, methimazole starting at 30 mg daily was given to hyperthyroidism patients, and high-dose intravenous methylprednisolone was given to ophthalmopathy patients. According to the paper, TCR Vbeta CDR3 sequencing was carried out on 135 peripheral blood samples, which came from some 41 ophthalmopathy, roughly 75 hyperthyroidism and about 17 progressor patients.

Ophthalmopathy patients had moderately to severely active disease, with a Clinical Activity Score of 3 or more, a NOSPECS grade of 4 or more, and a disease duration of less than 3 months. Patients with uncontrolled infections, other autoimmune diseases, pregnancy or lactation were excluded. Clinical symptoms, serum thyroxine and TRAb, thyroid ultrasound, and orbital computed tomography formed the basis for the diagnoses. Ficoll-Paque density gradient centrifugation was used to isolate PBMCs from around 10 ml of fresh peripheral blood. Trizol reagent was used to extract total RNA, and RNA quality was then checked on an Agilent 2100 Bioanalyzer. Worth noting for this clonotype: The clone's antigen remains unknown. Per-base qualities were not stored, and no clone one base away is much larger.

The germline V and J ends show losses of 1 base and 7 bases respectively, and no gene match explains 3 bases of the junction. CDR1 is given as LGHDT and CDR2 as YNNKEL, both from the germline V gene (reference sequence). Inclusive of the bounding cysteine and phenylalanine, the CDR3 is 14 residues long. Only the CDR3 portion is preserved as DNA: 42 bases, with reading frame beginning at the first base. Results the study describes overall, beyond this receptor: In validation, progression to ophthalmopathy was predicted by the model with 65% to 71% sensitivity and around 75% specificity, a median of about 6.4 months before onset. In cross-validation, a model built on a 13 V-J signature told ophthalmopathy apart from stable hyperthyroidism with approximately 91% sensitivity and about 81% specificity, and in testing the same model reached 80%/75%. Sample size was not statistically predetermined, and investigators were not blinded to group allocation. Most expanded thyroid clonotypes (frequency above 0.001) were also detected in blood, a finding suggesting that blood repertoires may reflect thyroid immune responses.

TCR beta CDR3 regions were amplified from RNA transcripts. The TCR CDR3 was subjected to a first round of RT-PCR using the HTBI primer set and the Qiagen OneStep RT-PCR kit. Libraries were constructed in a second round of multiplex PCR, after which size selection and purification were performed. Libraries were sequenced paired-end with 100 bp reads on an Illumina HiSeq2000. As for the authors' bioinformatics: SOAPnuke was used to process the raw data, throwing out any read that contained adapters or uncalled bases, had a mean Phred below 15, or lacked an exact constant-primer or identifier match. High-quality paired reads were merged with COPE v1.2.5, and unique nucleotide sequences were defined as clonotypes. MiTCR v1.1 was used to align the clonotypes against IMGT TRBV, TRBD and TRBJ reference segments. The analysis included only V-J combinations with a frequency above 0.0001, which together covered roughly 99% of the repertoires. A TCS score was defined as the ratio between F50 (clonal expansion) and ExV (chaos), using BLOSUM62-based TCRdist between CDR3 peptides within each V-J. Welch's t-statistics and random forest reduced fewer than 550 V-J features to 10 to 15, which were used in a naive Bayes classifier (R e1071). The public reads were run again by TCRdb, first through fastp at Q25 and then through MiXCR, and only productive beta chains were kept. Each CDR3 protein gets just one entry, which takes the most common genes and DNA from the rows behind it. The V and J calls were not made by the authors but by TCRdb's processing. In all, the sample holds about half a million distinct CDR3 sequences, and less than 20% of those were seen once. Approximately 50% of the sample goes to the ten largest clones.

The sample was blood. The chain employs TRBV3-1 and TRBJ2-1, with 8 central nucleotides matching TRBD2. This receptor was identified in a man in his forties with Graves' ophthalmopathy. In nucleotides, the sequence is TGTGCCAGCAGCCAAGCGGGGGGGCTAAATGAGCAGTTCTTC. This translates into CASSQAGGLNEQFF.